The clone carrying this T cell receptor (beta chain) was detected many times. Its target is not known. The sample holds other DNA sequences that translate to the same CDR3. The data stem from a study of shared clonotypes between healthy human individuals. Whole-study context: There were three CD4 naive, three CD4 memory, two CD8 naive and one CD8 memory plates per donor. Study-wide results and caveats: Estimated richness was generally greater in naive than memory subsets.

The CDR3 is 16 residues long. V was cut by 2 bases and J by 0 bases, with 11 bases left in between. Per germline, CDR1 SGHAT and CDR2 FQNNGV. This table comes from immunoSEQ multiplex PCR, and its TCRdb copy is limited to in-frame clones, with some not included. The table includes under 1,100,000 clones, roughly 80% detected once. Sequenced: memory CD4+ T cells sorted from blood. The subset was: CD45RA-negative fraction. The gene calls are TRBV11-2 and TRBJ1-3; TRBD1 is a possible D gene (6 bases). The origin of this receptor is a man aged 18-30 years in good health. The CDR3 here is CASSLRRGSSGNTIYF. DNA for the CDR3: TGTGCCAGCAGCTTACGCAGGGGCAGCTCTGGAAACACCATATATTTT.